These T cell receptor beta chains were read from a single sample in a study of shared clonotypes between healthy human individuals. Clones were sequenced by immunoSEQ multiplex PCR, and TCRdb holds only the in-frame ones, with some missing. The sample comprises about 2.3 million clones, over 90% of which are singletons, and 0.3% to 0.4% rests with the top ten. The sample taken for sequencing was naive CD4+ T cells from PBMCs. These receptor sequences come from a man between 18 and 35 years old in good health. Some clones in this sample may be carry-over from other donors' samples. Both conserved end residues are part of each CDR3. A D gene is named only where the DNA matches it firmly. Size is stated for part of the rows, as once, few or many counts, or as a class when the clone is expanded.

cdr3_nt: TGTGCCAGCTCCGTAGGGGGCACCGGGGAGCTGTTTTTT
cdr3_aa: CASSVGGTGELFF
v_call: TRBV28
d_call: .
j_call: TRBJ2-2
clone_size: .

cdr3_nt: TGTGCCAGCAGTGCCACGGGGACTAGCGGGAGTCTCTTC
cdr3_aa: CASSATGTSGSLF
v_call: TRBV2
d_call: TRBD2
j_call: TRBJ2-1
clone_size: .

cdr3_nt: TGTGCCAGCAGTTACTCGAGGACAGCAAACACCATATATTTT
cdr3_aa: CASSYSRTANTIYF
v_call: TRBV6-6
d_call: .
j_call: TRBJ1-3
clone_size: .

cdr3_nt: TGTGCCAGCAGTGAACGGGGGGGCTACACCTTC
cdr3_aa: CASSERGGYTF
v_call: TRBV2
d_call: .
j_call: TRBJ1-2
clone_size: .

cdr3_nt: TGTGCCAGCAGCAACGGGGTGAACTATGGCTACACCTTC
cdr3_aa: CASSNGVNYGYTF
v_call: TRBV28
d_call: .
j_call: TRBJ1-2
clone_size: .

cdr3_nt: TGTGCCAGCAGCTTAGATGGCAGGGCTTCGGGCTACACCTTC
cdr3_aa: CASSLDGRASGYTF
v_call: TRBV7-9
d_call: .
j_call: TRBJ1-2
clone_size: .

cdr3_nt: TGTGCCAGCAGTTTGGGGGTGTCCCTTGTTGCTTTCTTT
cdr3_aa: CASSLGVSLVAFF
v_call: TRBV27
d_call: .
j_call: TRBJ1-1
clone_size: .

cdr3_nt: TGTGCCTGGAGTGTGGGACTCGAGCTCGAGCAGTACTTC
cdr3_aa: CAWSVGLELEQYF
v_call: TRBV30
d_call: .
j_call: TRBJ2-7
clone_size: .

cdr3_nt: TGTGCCAGCAGCTTCTTAAAACTCGCCTACGAGCAGTACTTC
cdr3_aa: CASSFLKLAYEQYF
v_call: TRBV11-2
d_call: .
j_call: TRBJ2-7
clone_size: .

cdr3_nt: TGTGCCAGCAGTCCGGGCCACTACAATGAGCAGTTCTTC
cdr3_aa: CASSPGHYNEQFF
v_call: TRBV6-1
d_call: .
j_call: TRBJ2-1
clone_size: .

cdr3_nt: TGTGCCAGCCTCGCAGGGCCGGGCTATGGCTACACCTTC
cdr3_aa: CASLAGPGYGYTF
v_call: TRBV7-2
d_call: .
j_call: TRBJ1-2
clone_size: .

cdr3_nt: TGCGCCAGCAGCCCAGGGGATCTCCCTAGCACAGATACGCAGTATTTT
cdr3_aa: CASSPGDLPSTDTQYF
v_call: TRBV5-1
d_call: .
j_call: TRBJ2-3
clone_size: .

cdr3_nt: TGTGCCAGCAGCTTAGGGGAAAACACCGGGGAGCTGTTTTTT
cdr3_aa: CASSLGENTGELFF
v_call: TRBV13
d_call: .
j_call: TRBJ2-2
clone_size: .

cdr3_nt: TGTGCCAGCAGCTCAACGGGACTAGCGGGACACTCCAATGAGCAGTTCTTC
cdr3_aa: CASSSTGLAGHSNEQFF
v_call: TRBV7-9
d_call: TRBD2
j_call: TRBJ2-1
clone_size: .

cdr3_nt: TGCGCCAGCAGCCCCGGAGGGGGGAGAGGCTCCTACAATGAGCAGTTCTTC
cdr3_aa: CASSPGGGRGSYNEQFF
v_call: TRBV4-3
d_call: .
j_call: TRBJ2-1
clone_size: .

cdr3_nt: TGCGCCAGCAGAGAAGGGCCTGAAGCTTTCTTT
cdr3_aa: CASREGPEAFF
v_call: TRBV5-1
d_call: .
j_call: TRBJ1-1
clone_size: .

cdr3_nt: TGTGCCTGGGGGGGCCCGCAAGAGACCCAGTACTTC
cdr3_aa: CAWGGPQETQYF
v_call: TRBV30
d_call: .
j_call: TRBJ2-5
clone_size: .

cdr3_nt: TGCGCCAGCAGACCACCCCGGGAGGGAAAAGCTTTCTTT
cdr3_aa: CASRPPREGKAFF
v_call: TRBV5-1
d_call: .
j_call: TRBJ1-1
clone_size: .

cdr3_nt: TGTGCCACAGCCGCCGGACTGAAACCCTTGGGGACCCAGTACTTC
cdr3_aa: CATAAGLKPLGTQYF
v_call: TRBV6-1
d_call: .
j_call: TRBJ2-5
clone_size: .

cdr3_nt: TGTGCCAGCAGCTTAGGGGGGACATCTAGGAGGGTAAAGACCCAGTACTTC
cdr3_aa: CASSLGGTSRRVKTQYF
v_call: TRBV14
d_call: .
j_call: TRBJ2-5
clone_size: .

cdr3_nt: TGCGCCAGCAGCCAAGACCCGGGGACCTACGAGCAGTACTTC
cdr3_aa: CASSQDPGTYEQYF
v_call: TRBV4-1
d_call: .
j_call: TRBJ2-7
clone_size: .

cdr3_nt: TGCGCCAGCAGCTTTCGCGTCTTCGGGGGACAGAAAAATGAAAAACTGTTTTTT
cdr3_aa: CASSFRVFGGQKNEKLFF
v_call: TRBV5-1
d_call: TRBD1
j_call: TRBJ1-4
clone_size: .

cdr3_nt: TGCGCCAGCAGCCGCCTCCTCATCCAAGAAAAACTGTTTTTT
cdr3_aa: CASSRLLIQEKLFF
v_call: TRBV4-1
d_call: .
j_call: TRBJ1-4
clone_size: .

cdr3_nt: TGTGCCAGCAGCCCCCAGGCCCAGGGGCGCTTTGGGGCCAACGTCCTGACTTTC
cdr3_aa: CASSPQAQGRFGANVLTF
v_call: TRBV11-2
d_call: .
j_call: TRBJ2-6
clone_size: .

cdr3_nt: TGTGCCAGTAGCCCGGCTAGCGGGAGGGGACAAGAGACCCAGTACTTC
cdr3_aa: CASSPASGRGQETQYF
v_call: TRBV19
d_call: TRBD2
j_call: TRBJ2-5
clone_size: .

cdr3_nt: TGCGCCAGCAGCCACGCCGGGGCCCCGGGAAAAGAGACCCAGTACTTC
cdr3_aa: CASSHAGAPGKETQYF
v_call: TRBV5-1
d_call: .
j_call: TRBJ2-5
clone_size: .

cdr3_nt: TGTGCCAGCAGCACCCAGGTCCTCTCCGAGCAGTACTTC
cdr3_aa: CASSTQVLSEQYF
v_call: TRBV7-6
d_call: .
j_call: TRBJ2-7
clone_size: .

cdr3_nt: TGCGCCAGCAGCCAAGAGTTGCGGAGCGGGGAGCTGTTTTTT
cdr3_aa: CASSQELRSGELFF
v_call: TRBV4-3
d_call: .
j_call: TRBJ2-2
clone_size: .

cdr3_nt: TGTGCCAGCGCCTACGGGGGACTAGCGGGAGGGCGACGGTTCTTC
cdr3_aa: CASAYGGLAGGRRFF
v_call: TRBV5-6
d_call: TRBD2
j_call: TRBJ2-1
clone_size: .

cdr3_nt: TGCGCCAGCAGCTTGGAGTTAGTTTACAATGAGCAGTTCTTC
cdr3_aa: CASSLELVYNEQFF
v_call: TRBV5-1
d_call: .
j_call: TRBJ2-1
clone_size: once

cdr3_nt: TGTGCCAGCAGCTTATATGGGCAGGGCACTGAAGCTTTCTTT
cdr3_aa: CASSLYGQGTEAFF
v_call: TRBV11-2
d_call: .
j_call: TRBJ1-1
clone_size: .

cdr3_nt: TGTGCCACCGACGTGGGACAGGGTTACACCGGGGAGCTGTTTTTT
cdr3_aa: CATDVGQGYTGELFF
v_call: TRBV18
d_call: TRBD1
j_call: TRBJ2-2
clone_size: .

cdr3_nt: TGTGCCAGCAGTCATACATTCCTTTCAGGGGCCTACGAGCAGTACTTC
cdr3_aa: CASSHTFLSGAYEQYF
v_call: TRBV7-2
d_call: .
j_call: TRBJ2-7
clone_size: .

cdr3_nt: TGCGCCAGCAGCCAAGGGGGACTCAAATACCGGGGCACTGAAGCTTTCTTT
cdr3_aa: CASSQGGLKYRGTEAFF
v_call: TRBV4-1
d_call: .
j_call: TRBJ1-1
clone_size: .